Listed below are T cell receptor beta chains from one sample, sequenced in a study of blood T cells in healthy people across ages. TCRdb reprocessed the 5' RACE reads with MiXCR, giving one entry per CDR3 protein. This sample has around 1,800,000 distinct CDR3 sequences; 30% to 40% occur once, and the top ten carry roughly 24%. The sequencing input was blood. These TCRs come from a human donor in good health. Both conserved end residues are part of each CDR3. Each record gives: clone size, J gene, D gene, CDR3 length, V gene, CDR3 protein, CDR3 DNA. D genes are given only for firm matches. Expanded clones get a size class; other rows say once, few or many, or leave the size out.

size: .; J: TRBJ2-1; D: TRBD1; length: 14; V: TRBV28; CDR3: CASRGTGDTYEQFF; DNA: TGTGCCAGCAGGGGGACAGGGGACACCTACGAGCAGTTCTTC
size: few; J: TRBJ2-5; D: TRBD2; length: 15; V: TRBV7-3; CDR3: CASSFNGGAGETQYF; DNA: TGTGCCAGCAGCTTTAACGGGGGGGCGGGAGAGACCCAGTACTTC
size: .; J: TRBJ2-5; D: .; length: 15; V: TRBV12-3/TRBV12-4; CDR3: CASSGVTGFLETQYF; DNA: TGTGCCAGCAGTGGCGTAACAGGGTTTCTAGAGACCCAGTACTTC
size: few; J: TRBJ2-1; D: .; length: 15; V: TRBV5-8; CDR3: CASSSRAGIYNEQFF; DNA: TGTGCCAGTAGTTCACGGGCGGGGATCTACAATGAGCAGTTCTTC
size: .; J: TRBJ1-2; D: TRBD1; length: 14; V: TRBV29-1; CDR3: CSVTGQGADYGYTF; DNA: TGCAGCGTTACGGGACAGGGGGCGGACTATGGCTACACCTTC
size: .; J: TRBJ2-7; D: TRBD1; length: 15; V: TRBV11-2; CDR3: CASSSGTGWGYEQYF; DNA: TGTGCCAGCAGCTCGGGGACAGGGTGGGGCTACGAGCAGTACTTC
size: .; J: TRBJ2-3; D: .; length: 19; V: TRBV20-1; CDR3: CSAKFPGRLSRTSTDTQYF; DNA: TGCAGTGCTAAATTTCCGGGACGGCTTAGTAGAACTAGCACAGATACGCAGTATTTT
size: .; J: TRBJ2-3; D: TRBD1; length: 14; V: TRBV30; CDR3: CAWTQDRGLDTQYF; DNA: TGTGCCTGGACCCAGGACAGGGGGCTGGATACGCAGTATTTT
size: few; J: TRBJ2-7; D: .; length: 12; V: TRBV20-1; CDR3: CSARGDTYEQYF; DNA: TGCAGTGCTAGAGGTGACACCTACGAGCAGTACTTC
size: .; J: TRBJ2-1; D: .; length: 17; V: TRBV6-2/TRBV6-3; CDR3: CASRPLSGTSSYNERFF; DNA: TGTGCCAGCAGACCCCTCTCGGGCACCAGCTCCTACAATGAGCGGTTCTTC
size: .; J: TRBJ2-5; D: .; length: 14; V: TRBV20-1; CDR3: CSASGQAFQETQYF; DNA: TGCAGTGCTAGTGGGCAGGCGTTTCAAGAGACCCAGTACTTC
size: .; J: TRBJ2-7; D: .; length: 16; V: TRBV18; CDR3: CASSLRGILYPSEQYF; DNA: TGTGCCAGCTCACTAAGGGGAATCCTCTACCCAAGCGAGCAGTACTTC
size: many; J: TRBJ2-7; D: .; length: 14; V: TRBV6-5; CDR3: CASSSNRASYEQYF; DNA: TGTGCCAGCAGTTCCAACAGGGCCTCCTACGAGCAGTACTTC
size: .; J: TRBJ2-1; D: TRBD1; length: 17; V: TRBV7-9; CDR3: CASSLILGTGRLDEQFF; DNA: TGTGCCAGCAGCTTAATCCTCGGGACAGGGAGGTTGGATGAGCAGTTCTTC
size: .; J: TRBJ2-3; D: .; length: 15; V: TRBV6-1; CDR3: CASSEQSALADTQYF; DNA: TGTGCCAGCAGTGAACAATCCGCCCTGGCAGATACGCAGTATTTT
size: few; J: TRBJ1-1; D: .; length: 15; V: TRBV14; CDR3: CASSLIRGANTEAFF; DNA: TGTGCCAGCAGCCTAATCCGGGGGGCGAACACTGAAGCTTTCTTT
size: few; J: TRBJ2-3; D: TRBD1; length: 16; V: TRBV12-3/TRBV12-4; CDR3: CASSSQGASGTDTQYF; DNA: TGTGCCAGCAGTTCACAGGGGGCAAGCGGCACAGATACGCAGTATTTT
size: few; J: TRBJ2-1; D: TRBD2; length: 15; V: TRBV12-3/TRBV12-4; CDR3: CASTRLAGSYNEQFF; DNA: TGTGCCAGCACCCGACTAGCGGGCTCCTACAATGAGCAGTTCTTC
size: .; J: TRBJ2-5; D: .; length: 12; V: TRBV7-2; CDR3: CASSLGLQEQYF; DNA: TGTGCCAGCAGCTTGGGCCTCCAGGAGCAGTACTTC
size: .; J: TRBJ2-7; D: TRBD1; length: 13; V: TRBV20-1; CDR3: CSASGTGFYEQYF; DNA: TGCAGTGCTTCCGGGACAGGGTTTTACGAGCAGTACTTC
size: .; J: TRBJ1-6; D: TRBD1; length: 15; V: TRBV5-1; CDR3: CASSADREAHSPLHF; DNA: TGCGCCAGCAGCGCGGACAGGGAAGCTCATTCACCCCTCCACTTT
size: .; J: TRBJ2-5; D: TRBD1; length: 12; V: TRBV6-2/TRBV6-3; CDR3: CASKTGVGIRYF; DNA: TGTGCCAGCAAAACAGGGGTCGGCATTCGGTACTTC
size: .; J: TRBJ2-7; D: .; length: 14; V: TRBV7-2; CDR3: CASSLFQNRDEQYF; DNA: TGTGCCAGCAGCTTATTTCAGAACAGGGACGAGCAGTACTTC
size: .; J: TRBJ1-2; D: TRBD1; length: 16; V: TRBV6-2/TRBV6-3; CDR3: CASSPRTGRHNYGYTF; DNA: TGTGCCAGCAGTCCACGGACAGGGAGACATAACTATGGCTACACCTTC
size: few; J: TRBJ2-7; D: .; length: 12; V: TRBV29-1; CDR3: CSVRGAGYEQYF; DNA: TGCAGCGTCAGAGGGGCAGGGTACGAGCAGTACTTC
size: few; J: TRBJ1-2; D: TRBD1; length: 19; V: TRBV10-3; CDR3: CATQFGADRAGHVGYGYTF; DNA: TGTGCCACCCAGTTTGGCGCGGACAGGGCGGGCCACGTTGGCTATGGCTACACCTTC
size: .; J: TRBJ2-7; D: .; length: 13; V: TRBV6-1; CDR3: CVSSAGSSYEQYF; DNA: TGTGTCAGCAGTGCCGGGAGCTCCTACGAGCAGTACTTC
size: few; J: TRBJ1-2; D: .; length: 14; V: TRBV28; CDR3: CASTVLLRSGGYTF; DNA: TGTGCCAGCACAGTTCTCCTTCGGTCGGGTGGCTACACCTTC
size: .; J: TRBJ2-5; D: .; length: 16; V: TRBV11-1; CDR3: CASSLSFWAAQETQYF; DNA: TGTGCCAGCAGCCTCTCCTTTTGGGCGGCTCAAGAGACCCAGTACTTC
size: .; J: TRBJ2-5; D: .; length: 13; V: TRBV29-1; CDR3: CSVDAGYQETQYF; DNA: TGCAGCGTTGATGCAGGGTACCAAGAGACCCAGTACTTC
size: few; J: TRBJ1-2; D: .; length: 13; V: TRBV5-1; CDR3: CASSSTELYGYTF; DNA: TGCGCCAGCAGCTCGACAGAATTATATGGCTACACCTTC
size: .; J: TRBJ1-5; D: .; length: 15; V: TRBV9; CDR3: CASSVGSSSNQPQHF; DNA: TGTGCCAGCAGCGTAGGGTCGAGTAGCAATCAGCCCCAGCATTTT
size: .; J: TRBJ2-3; D: TRBD1; length: 15; V: TRBV10-3; CDR3: CAITRDRGLSDTQYF; DNA: TGTGCCATCACCAGGGACAGGGGTCTTTCAGATACGCAGTATTTT
size: .; J: TRBJ1-5; D: TRBD1; length: 19; V: TRBV27; CDR3: CASSLRGPLQGSGYQPQHF; DNA: TGTGCCAGCAGTTTACGCGGACCCCTACAGGGGTCGGGATATCAGCCCCAGCATTTT
size: few; J: TRBJ1-2; D: .; length: 12; V: TRBV29-1; CDR3: CSERDSSGGYTF; DNA: TGCAGCGAGCGGGACTCCTCGGGGGGCTACACCTTC
size: many; J: TRBJ2-3; D: TRBD2; length: 19; V: TRBV12-3/TRBV12-4; CDR3: CASSSRTGTSAEHTDTQYF; DNA: TGTGCCAGCAGTTCACGCACAGGTACTAGCGCTGAGCACACAGATACGCAGTATTTT
size: .; J: TRBJ1-1; D: .; length: 10; V: TRBV6-6; CDR3: CAATGAEAFF; DNA: TGTGCCGCCACGGGAGCTGAAGCTTTCTTT
size: .; J: TRBJ2-7; D: TRBD2; length: 18; V: TRBV15; CDR3: CTTSRELGRGASSYEQYF; DNA: TGTACCACCAGCAGAGAACTTGGGCGGGGGGCCAGCTCCTACGAGCAGTACTTC
size: few; J: TRBJ2-1; D: TRBD2; length: 16; V: TRBV9; CDR3: CASSVALAVSYNEQFF; DNA: TGTGCCAGCAGCGTAGCTCTAGCGGTCTCCTACAATGAGCAGTTCTTC
size: few; J: TRBJ2-1; D: TRBD2; length: 14; V: TRBV5-1; CDR3: CASTTERGGIEQFF; DNA: TGCGCCAGCACCACGGAGCGGGGGGGCATTGAGCAGTTCTTC
size: .; J: TRBJ1-2; D: .; length: 13; V: TRBV12-3/TRBV12-4; CDR3: CASSLFGGHGYTF; DNA: TGTGCCAGCAGCCTTTTCGGGGGGCATGGCTACACCTTC
size: .; J: TRBJ2-7; D: .; length: 15; V: TRBV9; CDR3: CASSVGIGMGYEQYF; DNA: TGTGCCAGCAGCGTAGGTATAGGTATGGGCTACGAGCAGTACTTC
size: .; J: TRBJ1-6; D: .; length: 13; V: TRBV20-1; CDR3: CSARFESNSPLHF; DNA: TGCAGTGCTAGGTTTGAGTCTAATTCACCCCTCCACTTT
size: .; J: TRBJ2-2; D: .; length: 17; V: TRBV12-3/TRBV12-4; CDR3: CASNTGTSGRVFGELFF; DNA: TGTGCCAGCAACACCGGGACCTCCGGGCGAGTTTTCGGGGAGCTGTTTTTT
size: .; J: TRBJ2-3; D: TRBD2; length: 12; V: TRBV29-1; CDR3: CSDYDGRGEVYF; DNA: TGCAGCGACTATGACGGGCGGGGGGAGGTGTATTTT
size: few; J: TRBJ2-7; D: .; length: 12; V: TRBV6-2/TRBV6-3; CDR3: CASSSYGYEQYF; DNA: TGTGCCAGCAGTTCTTATGGGTACGAGCAGTACTTC
size: .; J: TRBJ2-6; D: .; length: 16; V: TRBV5-1; CDR3: CASRPSLSSGANVLTF; DNA: TGTGCCAGCAGGCCGTCTTTATCATCCGGGGCCAACGTCCTGACTTTC
size: once; J: TRBJ1-2; D: .; length: 16; V: TRBV4-3; CDR3: CASSQERSEAIYGYTF; DNA: TGCGCCAGCAGCCAAGAACGTTCAGAAGCCATCTATGGCTACACCTTC
size: .; J: TRBJ2-1; D: TRBD2; length: 17; V: TRBV7-8; CDR3: CASSPRRGSGAYNEQFF; DNA: TGTGCCAGCAGCCCCCGCCGGGGTAGCGGGGCATACAATGAGCAGTTCTTC
size: .; J: TRBJ2-7; D: TRBD2; length: 13; V: TRBV28; CDR3: CANNVLAGNEQYF; DNA: TGTGCCAACAACGTCCTAGCGGGGAACGAGCAGTACTTC
size: .; J: TRBJ1-5; D: TRBD1; length: 15; V: TRBV6-2/TRBV6-3; CDR3: CAGSFLGTDNQPQHF; DNA: TGTGCCGGCAGTTTCCTAGGGACAGATAATCAGCCCCAGCATTTT
size: many; J: TRBJ1-4; D: TRBD1; length: 14; V: TRBV6-1; CDR3: CASRPGQINEKLFF; DNA: TGTGCCAGCAGACCGGGACAGATAAATGAAAAACTGTTTTTT
size: .; J: TRBJ2-7; D: TRBD2; length: 16; V: TRBV5-1; CDR3: CASSLGGASGGYEQYF; DNA: TGCGCCAGCAGCTTGGGAGGCGCTAGCGGGGGTTACGAGCAGTACTTC
size: few; J: TRBJ1-2; D: .; length: 13; V: TRBV20-1; CDR3: CSAVHPGNYGYTF; DNA: TGCAGTGCAGTTCATCCAGGGAACTATGGCTACACCTTC
size: .; J: TRBJ2-3; D: TRBD2; length: 20; V: TRBV11-2; CDR3: CASSPRTSGGLFYSTDTQYF; DNA: TGTGCCAGCAGCCCCCGGACTAGCGGGGGCCTCTTCTATAGCACAGATACGCAGTATTTT
size: .; J: TRBJ1-5; D: .; length: 13; V: TRBV20-1; CDR3: CSAIMGSNQPQHF; DNA: TGCAGTGCTATTATGGGAAGCAATCAGCCCCAGCATTTT
size: .; J: TRBJ2-1; D: .; length: 16; V: TRBV11-3; CDR3: CASSLSFGVGNNEQFF; DNA: TGTGCCAGCAGCTTATCTTTCGGGGTCGGGAACAATGAGCAGTTCTTC
size: .; J: TRBJ1-2; D: .; length: 15; V: TRBV13; CDR3: CASFGPRGGLFGYTF; DNA: TGTGCCAGCTTTGGGCCTAGGGGTGGACTTTTTGGCTACACCTTC